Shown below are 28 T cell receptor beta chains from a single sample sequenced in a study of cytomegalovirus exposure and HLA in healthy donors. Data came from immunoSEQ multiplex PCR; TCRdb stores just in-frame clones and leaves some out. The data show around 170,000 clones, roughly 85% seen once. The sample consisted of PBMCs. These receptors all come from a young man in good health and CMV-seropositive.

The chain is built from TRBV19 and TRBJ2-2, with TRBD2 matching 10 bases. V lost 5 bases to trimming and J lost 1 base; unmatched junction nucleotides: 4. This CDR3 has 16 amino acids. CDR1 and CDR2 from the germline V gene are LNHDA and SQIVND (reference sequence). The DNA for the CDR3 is TGTGCCAGTAGTCCAATAGCGGGGGGGAACACCGGGGAGCTGTTTTTT. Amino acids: CASSPIAGGNTGELFF.

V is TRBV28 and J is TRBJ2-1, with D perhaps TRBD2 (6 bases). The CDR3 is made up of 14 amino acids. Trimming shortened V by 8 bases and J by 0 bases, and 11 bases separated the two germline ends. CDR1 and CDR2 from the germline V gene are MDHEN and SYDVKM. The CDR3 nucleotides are TGTGCCAGCGGAAGGGGAGGCTCCTACAATGAGCAGTTCTTC. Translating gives CASGRGGSYNEQFF.

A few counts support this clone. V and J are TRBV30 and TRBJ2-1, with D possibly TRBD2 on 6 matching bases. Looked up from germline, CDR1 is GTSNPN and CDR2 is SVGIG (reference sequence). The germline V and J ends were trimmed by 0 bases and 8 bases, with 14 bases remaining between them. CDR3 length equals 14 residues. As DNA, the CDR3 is TGTGCCTGGAGTGTGGGAGGAGGGTCCGATGAGCAGTTCTTC. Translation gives CAWSVGGGSDEQFF.

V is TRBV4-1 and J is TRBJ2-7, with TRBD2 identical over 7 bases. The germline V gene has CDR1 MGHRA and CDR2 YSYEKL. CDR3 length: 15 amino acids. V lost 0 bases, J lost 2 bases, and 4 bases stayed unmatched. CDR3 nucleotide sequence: TGCGCCAGCAGCCAAGAGGGGGGAGGGACCTACGAGCAGTACTTC. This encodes CASSQEGGGTYEQYF.

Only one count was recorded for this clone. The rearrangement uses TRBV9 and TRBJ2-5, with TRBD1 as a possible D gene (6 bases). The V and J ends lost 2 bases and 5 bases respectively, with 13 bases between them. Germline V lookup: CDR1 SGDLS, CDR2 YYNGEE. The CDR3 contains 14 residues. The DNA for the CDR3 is TGTGCCAGCAGCGTCAGGGGTGGATGGGAGACCCAGTACTTC. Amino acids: CASSVRGGWETQYF. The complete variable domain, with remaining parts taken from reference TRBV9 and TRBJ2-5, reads DSGVTQTPKHLITATGQRVTLRCSPRSGDLSVYWYQQSLDQGLQFLIQYYNGEERAKGNILERFSAQQFPDLHSELNLSSLELGDSALYFCASSVRGGWETQYFGPGTRLLVL.

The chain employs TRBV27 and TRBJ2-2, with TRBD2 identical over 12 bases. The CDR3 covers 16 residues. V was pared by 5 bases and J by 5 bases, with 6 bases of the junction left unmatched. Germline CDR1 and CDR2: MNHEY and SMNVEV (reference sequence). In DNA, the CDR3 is TGTGCCAGCAGTCCTACGACTAGCGGGAGAACCGGGGAGCTGTTTTTT. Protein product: CASSPTTSGRTGELFF.

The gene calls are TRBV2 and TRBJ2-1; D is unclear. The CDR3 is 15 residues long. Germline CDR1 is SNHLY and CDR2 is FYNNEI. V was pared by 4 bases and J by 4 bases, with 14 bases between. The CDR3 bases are TGTGCCAGCAGTGGAGACAACGTGATTTACAATGAGCAGTTCTTC. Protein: CASSGDNVIYNEQFF. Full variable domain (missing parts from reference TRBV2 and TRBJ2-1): EPEVTQTPSHQVTQMGQEVILRCVPISNHLYFYWYRQILGQKVEFLVSFYNNEISEKSEIFDDQFSVERPDGSNFTLKIRSTKLEDSAMYFCASSGDNVIYNEQFFGPGTRLTVL.

The DNA of the CDR3 is TGTGCCAGCAGCTCCGAAGGCCAGGGAGGGGAGACCCAGTACTTC. As protein: CASSSEGQGGETQYF. V usage is TRBV7-3 and J usage is TRBJ2-5; 7 nucleotides line up with TRBD2. CDR3 length: 15 amino acids. Losses at the gene ends were 4 bases for V and 5 bases for J; bases not matched to a gene: 10. Germline CDR1 reads SGHTA; CDR2 reads FQGTGA.

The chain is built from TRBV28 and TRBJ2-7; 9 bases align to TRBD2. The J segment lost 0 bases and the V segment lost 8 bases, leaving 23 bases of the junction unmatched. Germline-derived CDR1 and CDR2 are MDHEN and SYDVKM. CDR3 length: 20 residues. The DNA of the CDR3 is TGTGCCAGCCGCCGGGACACTTTCCTAGCGGGGCGGGAGGACTCCTACGAGCAGTACTTC. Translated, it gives CASRRDTFLAGREDSYEQYF.

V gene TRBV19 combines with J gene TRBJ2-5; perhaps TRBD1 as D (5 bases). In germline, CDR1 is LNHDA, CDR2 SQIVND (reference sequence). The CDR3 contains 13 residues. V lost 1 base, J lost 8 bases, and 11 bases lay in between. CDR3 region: CASSIGVRTTQYF. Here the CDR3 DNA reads TGTGCCAGTAGTATAGGTGTCAGGACAACCCAGTACTTC.

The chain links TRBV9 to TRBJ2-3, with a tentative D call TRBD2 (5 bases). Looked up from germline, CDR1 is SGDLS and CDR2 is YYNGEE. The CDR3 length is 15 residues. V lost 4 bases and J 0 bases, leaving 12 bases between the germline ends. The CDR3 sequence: CASSPRRTSTDTQYF. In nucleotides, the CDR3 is TGTGCCAGCAGCCCCCGGAGGACTAGCACAGATACGCAGTATTTT.

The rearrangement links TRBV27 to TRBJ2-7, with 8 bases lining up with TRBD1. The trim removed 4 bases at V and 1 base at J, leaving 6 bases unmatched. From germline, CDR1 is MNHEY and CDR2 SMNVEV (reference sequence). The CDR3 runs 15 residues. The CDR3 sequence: CASSSPGTGSYEQYF. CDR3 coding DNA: TGTGCCAGCAGTTCCCCCGGGACAGGATCCTACGAGCAGTACTTC.

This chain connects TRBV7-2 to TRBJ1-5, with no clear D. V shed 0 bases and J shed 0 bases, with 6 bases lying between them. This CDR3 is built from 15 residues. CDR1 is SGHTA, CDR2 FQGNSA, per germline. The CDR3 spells CASSLAAGSNQPQHF. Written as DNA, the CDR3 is TGTGCCAGCAGCTTAGCGGCGGGTAGCAATCAGCCCCAGCATTTT.

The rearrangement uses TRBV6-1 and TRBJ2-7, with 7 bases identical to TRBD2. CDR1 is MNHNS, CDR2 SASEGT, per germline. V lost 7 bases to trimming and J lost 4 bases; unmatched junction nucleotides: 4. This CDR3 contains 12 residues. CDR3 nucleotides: TGTGCCAGCACCGTCGGGGGGTACGAGCAGTACTTC. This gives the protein CASTVGGYEQYF.

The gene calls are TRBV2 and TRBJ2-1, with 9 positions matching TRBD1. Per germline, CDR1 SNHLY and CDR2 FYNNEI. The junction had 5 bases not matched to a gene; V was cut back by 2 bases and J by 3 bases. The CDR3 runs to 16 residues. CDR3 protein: CASSEFGQGIYNEQFF. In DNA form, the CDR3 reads TGTGCCAGCAGTGAATTTGGACAGGGGATCTACAATGAGCAGTTCTTC. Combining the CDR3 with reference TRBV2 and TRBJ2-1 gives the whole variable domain EPEVTQTPSHQVTQMGQEVILRCVPISNHLYFYWYRQILGQKVEFLVSFYNNEISEKSEIFDDQFSVERPDGSNFTLKIRSTKLEDSAMYFCASSEFGQGIYNEQFFGPGTRLTVL.

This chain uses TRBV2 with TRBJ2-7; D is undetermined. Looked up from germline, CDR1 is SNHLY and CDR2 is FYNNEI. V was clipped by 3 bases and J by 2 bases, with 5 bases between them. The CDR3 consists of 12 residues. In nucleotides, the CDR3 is TGTGCCAGCAGTGAGCGTACCTACGAGCAGTACTTC. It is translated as CASSERTYEQYF.

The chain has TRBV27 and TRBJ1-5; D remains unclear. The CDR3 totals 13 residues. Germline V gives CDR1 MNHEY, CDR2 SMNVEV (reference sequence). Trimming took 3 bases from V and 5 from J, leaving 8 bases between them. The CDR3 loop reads CASSFGGHQPQHF. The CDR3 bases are TGTGCCAGCAGTTTCGGCGGCCATCAGCCCCAGCATTTT.

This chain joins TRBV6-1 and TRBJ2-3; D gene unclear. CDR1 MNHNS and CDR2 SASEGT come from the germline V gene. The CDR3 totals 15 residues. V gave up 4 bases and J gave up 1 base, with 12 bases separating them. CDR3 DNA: TGTGCCAGCAGTGGTTATAGTCGGGGCACAGATACGCAGTATTTT. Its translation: CASSGYSRGTDTQYF.

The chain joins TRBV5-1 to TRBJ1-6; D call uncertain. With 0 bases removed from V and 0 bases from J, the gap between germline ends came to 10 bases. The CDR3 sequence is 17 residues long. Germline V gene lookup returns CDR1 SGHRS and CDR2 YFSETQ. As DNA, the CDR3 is TGCGCCAGCAGCTTGGATGGACTGAGCTCCTATAATTCACCCCTCCACTTT. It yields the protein CASSLDGLSSYNSPLHF.

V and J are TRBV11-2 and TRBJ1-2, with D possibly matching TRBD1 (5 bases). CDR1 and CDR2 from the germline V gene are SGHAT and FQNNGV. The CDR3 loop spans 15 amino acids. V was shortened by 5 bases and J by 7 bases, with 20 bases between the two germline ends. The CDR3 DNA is TGTGCCAGCAGCCTAGGACAATCCGAGTACCGTGGCTACACCTTC. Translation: CASSLGQSEYRGYTF. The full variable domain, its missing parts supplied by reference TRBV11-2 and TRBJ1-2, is EAGVAQSPRYKIIEKRQSVAFWCNPISGHATLYWYQQILGQGPKLLIQFQNNGVVDDSQLPKDRFSAERLKGVDSTLKIQPAKLEDSAVYLCASSLGQSEYRGYTFGSGTRLTVV.

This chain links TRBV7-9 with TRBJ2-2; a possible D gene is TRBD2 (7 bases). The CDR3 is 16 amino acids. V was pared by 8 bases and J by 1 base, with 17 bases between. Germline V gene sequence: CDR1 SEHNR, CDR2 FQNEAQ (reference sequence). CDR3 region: CASGGGAIWNTGELFF. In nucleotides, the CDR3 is TGTGCCAGCGGGGGGGGCGCCATCTGGAACACCGGGGAGCTGTTTTTT.

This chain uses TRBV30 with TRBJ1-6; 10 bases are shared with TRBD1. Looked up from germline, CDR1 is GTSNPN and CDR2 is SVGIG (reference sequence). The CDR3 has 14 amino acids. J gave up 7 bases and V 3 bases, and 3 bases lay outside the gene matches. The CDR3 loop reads CAWSGTGENSPLHF. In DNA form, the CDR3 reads TGTGCCTGGAGCGGGACAGGGGAGAATTCACCCCTCCACTTT.

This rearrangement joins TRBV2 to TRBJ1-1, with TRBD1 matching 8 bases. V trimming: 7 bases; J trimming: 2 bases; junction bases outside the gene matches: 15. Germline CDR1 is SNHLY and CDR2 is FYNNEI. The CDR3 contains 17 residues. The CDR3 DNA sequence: TGTGCCAGCACGGAAGGGGGGGCGACAGGGGACAACACTGAAGCTTTCTTT. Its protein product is CASTEGGATGDNTEAFF. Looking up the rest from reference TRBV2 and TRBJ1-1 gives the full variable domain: EPEVTQTPSHQVTQMGQEVILRCVPISNHLYFYWYRQILGQKVEFLVSFYNNEISEKSEIFDDQFSVERPDGSNFTLKIRSTKLEDSAMYFCASTEGGATGDNTEAFFGQGTRLTVV.

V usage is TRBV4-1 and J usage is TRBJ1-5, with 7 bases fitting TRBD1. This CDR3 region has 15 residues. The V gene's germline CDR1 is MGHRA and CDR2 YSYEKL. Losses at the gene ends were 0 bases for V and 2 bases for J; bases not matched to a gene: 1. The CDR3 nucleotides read TGCGCCAGCAGCCAAGAAGGGGGCGGCAATCAGCCCCAGCATTTT. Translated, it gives CASSQEGGGNQPQHF.

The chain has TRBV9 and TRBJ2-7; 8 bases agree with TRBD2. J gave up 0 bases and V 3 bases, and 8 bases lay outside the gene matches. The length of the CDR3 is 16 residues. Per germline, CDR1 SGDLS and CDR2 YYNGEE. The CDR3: CASSARAGGSSYEQYF. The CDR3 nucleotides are TGTGCCAGCAGCGCCCGCGCGGGGGGCAGCTCCTACGAGCAGTACTTC. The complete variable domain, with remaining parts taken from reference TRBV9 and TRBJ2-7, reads DSGVTQTPKHLITATGQRVTLRCSPRSGDLSVYWYQQSLDQGLQFLIQYYNGEERAKGNILERFSAQQFPDLHSELNLSSLELGDSALYFCASSARAGGSSYEQYFGPGTRLTVT.

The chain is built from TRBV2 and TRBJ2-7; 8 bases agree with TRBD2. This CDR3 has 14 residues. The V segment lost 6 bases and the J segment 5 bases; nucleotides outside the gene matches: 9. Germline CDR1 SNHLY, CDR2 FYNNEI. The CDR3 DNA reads TGTGCCAGCAGCTTAGCGGGGCCCCCCAACGAGCAGTACTTC. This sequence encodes CASSLAGPPNEQYF.

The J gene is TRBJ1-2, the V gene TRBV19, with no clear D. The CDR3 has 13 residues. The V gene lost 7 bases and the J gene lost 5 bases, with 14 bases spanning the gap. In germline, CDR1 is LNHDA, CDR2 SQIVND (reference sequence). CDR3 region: CASKDQTAYGYTF. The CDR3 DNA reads TGTGCCAGTAAAGACCAGACTGCGTATGGCTACACCTTC.

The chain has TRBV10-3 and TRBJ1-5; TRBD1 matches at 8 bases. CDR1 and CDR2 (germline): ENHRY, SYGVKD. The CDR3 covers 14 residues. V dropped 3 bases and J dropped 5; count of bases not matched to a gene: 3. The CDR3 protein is CAISDTGGHQPQHF. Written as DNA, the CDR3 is TGTGCCATCAGTGATACAGGGGGGCATCAGCCCCAGCATTTT.